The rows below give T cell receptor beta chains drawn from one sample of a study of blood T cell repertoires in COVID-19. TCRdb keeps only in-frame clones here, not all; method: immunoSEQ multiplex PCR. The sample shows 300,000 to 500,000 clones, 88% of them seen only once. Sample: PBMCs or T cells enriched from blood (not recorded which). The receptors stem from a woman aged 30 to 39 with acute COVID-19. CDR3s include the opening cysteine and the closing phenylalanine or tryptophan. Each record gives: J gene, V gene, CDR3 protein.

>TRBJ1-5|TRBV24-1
CATSDRDRPNQPQHF
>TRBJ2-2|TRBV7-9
CASSLRRTGGEELFF
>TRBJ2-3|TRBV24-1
CATSDPRSTDTQYF
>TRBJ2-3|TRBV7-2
CASSSTSADTQYF
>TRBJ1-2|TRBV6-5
CASSPLGESYGYTF
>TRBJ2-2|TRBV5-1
CASSLVGGGPGELFF
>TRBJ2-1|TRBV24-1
CATSDVVTGGNEQFF
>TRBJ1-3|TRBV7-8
CASSLSGLPSSGNTIYF
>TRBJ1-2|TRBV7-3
CASSLSGVGGYTF
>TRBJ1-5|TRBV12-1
CSSSFDRDSNQPQHF
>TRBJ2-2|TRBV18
CASSPDSTNTGELFF
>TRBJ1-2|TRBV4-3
CASSHPSPPTGDYGYTF
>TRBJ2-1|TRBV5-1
CASSLAPYNEQFF
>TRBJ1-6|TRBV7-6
CASSLGGQGANSPLHF
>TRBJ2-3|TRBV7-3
CASSPSRQAGADTQYF
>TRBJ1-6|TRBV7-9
CASSQFDRINSPLHF
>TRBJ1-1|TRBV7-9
CASSLATGQGTAFF
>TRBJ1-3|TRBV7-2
CASNHPSSGNTIYF
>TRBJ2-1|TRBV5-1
CASSFASSYNEQFF
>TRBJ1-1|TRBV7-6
CASSPRQGTENTEAFF
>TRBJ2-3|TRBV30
CAWSPGSTDTQYF
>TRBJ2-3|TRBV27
CASRRYAGGQDTQYF
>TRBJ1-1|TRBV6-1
CASSDRYYQGANTEAFF
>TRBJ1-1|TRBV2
CASTDTGGTEAFF
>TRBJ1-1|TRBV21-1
CASSTYRGRNTEAFF
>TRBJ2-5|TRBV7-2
CASSLYRVPGTGGETQYF
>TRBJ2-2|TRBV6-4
CASSSRPYGENTGELFF
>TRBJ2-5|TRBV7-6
CASSWGQGSQETQYF
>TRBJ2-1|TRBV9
CASSEGPGTYNEQFF
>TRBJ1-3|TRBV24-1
CATSDWGRGNTIYF
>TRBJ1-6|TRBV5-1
CASSLQGGENSPLHF
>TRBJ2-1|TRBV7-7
CASSEDRGPANEQFF
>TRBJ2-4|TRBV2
CASSEEGQGGNIQYF
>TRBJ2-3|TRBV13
CASSDLAVGSSTDTQYF
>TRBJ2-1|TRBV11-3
CASSASGTSGGADNEQFF
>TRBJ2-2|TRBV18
CASSPSTRVSGELFF
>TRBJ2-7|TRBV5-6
CASSLVGSGYSYEQYF
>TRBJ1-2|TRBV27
CASSLGWGGQTVGYTF
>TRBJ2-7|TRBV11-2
CASSVSGLYEQYF
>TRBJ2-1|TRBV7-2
CASSPSGSYNEQFF
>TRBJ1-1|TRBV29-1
CSGYRDLNTEAFF
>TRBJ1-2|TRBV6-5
CATRRGTNYGYTF
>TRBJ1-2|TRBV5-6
CASSLDGQARYGYTF
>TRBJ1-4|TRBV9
CASSVDPTGNEKLFF
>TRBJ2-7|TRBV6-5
CASGKGTSKYEQYF
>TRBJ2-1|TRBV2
CASGGAVNEQFF